Following are 21 T cell receptor beta chains from one sample sequenced in a study of cytomegalovirus exposure and HLA in healthy donors. Profiling relied on immunoSEQ multiplex PCR, and the TCRdb table lists in-frame clones only, not all of them. This table has about 38,000 clones, approximately 92% appearing once. Material: PBMCs. These receptors originate from a man in his late teens or twenties in good health and CMV-seronegative.

The chain joins TRBV18 to TRBJ2-5; D perhaps matches TRBD1 (6 bases). The CDR3 sequence is 13 residues long. From germline, CDR1 is KGHSH and CDR2 LQKENI. V lost 1 base and J lost 10, with 13 bases in between. The CDR3 spells CASSPQGQGFQYF. The DNA of the CDR3 is TGTGCCAGCTCACCACAGGGACAAGGGTTCCAGTACTTC.

The CDR3 reads CASSLTGPGGTEAFF. In DNA form, the CDR3 reads TGTGCCAGCAGCTTGACAGGGCCTGGGGGCACTGAAGCTTTCTTT. The chain couples TRBV5-6 to TRBJ1-1; the D gene is possibly TRBD1 (6 bases). This CDR3 spans 15 amino acids. The germline V gene encodes CDR1 SGHDT and CDR2 YYEEEE. V was shortened by 1 base and J by 4 bases, with 14 bases between the two germline ends.

The chain joins TRBV5-1 to TRBJ2-7; 10 bases align to TRBD1. V lost 2 bases and J lost 5; bases outside the gene matches: 4. CDR1 is SGHRS, CDR2 YFSETQ, per germline. The CDR3 has 14 residues. In nucleotides, the CDR3 is TGCGCCAGCAGCTTCCGGGACAGGGGAAACGAGCAGTACTTC. Translating it yields CASSFRDRGNEQYF.

The V and J genes are TRBV7-6 and TRBJ2-7; TRBD2 matches at 8 bases. J lost 7 bases, V lost 1 base, and 9 bases had no gene match. There are 15 residues in the CDR3. Germline V gives CDR1 SGHVS, CDR2 FNYEAQ. CDR3 sequence reads: CASSLGAGAPEEQYF. The CDR3 nucleotides read TGTGCCAGCAGCTTAGGAGCGGGGGCCCCCGAAGAGCAGTACTTC.

The CDR3 coding sequence is TGTGCCAGCAGCTACGATCCGACAGCTCAAGACGAGCAGTACTTC. Translated: CASSYDPTAQDEQYF. The chain carries TRBV7-6 and TRBJ2-7, with a weak D call TRBD1 (5 bases). The CDR3 consists of 15 residues. Germline lookup yields CDR1 SGHVS and CDR2 FNYEAQ. Trimming removed 4 bases at V and 5 bases at J, with 18 bases between. The whole variable domain, filled in from reference TRBV7-6 and TRBJ2-7, reads GAGVSQSPRYKVTKRGQDVALRCDPISGHVSLYWYRQALGQGPEFLTYFNYEAQQDKSGLPNDRFSAERPEGSISTLTIQRTEQRDSAMYRCASSYDPTAQDEQYFGPGTRLTVT.

V usage is TRBV6-5 and J usage is TRBJ2-5; perhaps TRBD1 as D (6 bases). The CDR3 totals 15 residues. V shed 2 bases and J shed 1 base, with 11 bases lying between them. Per germline, CDR1 MNHEY and CDR2 SVGAGI. CDR3 residues: CASSYPSRGQETQYF. CDR3 coding DNA: TGTGCCAGCAGTTACCCTTCCAGGGGCCAAGAGACCCAGTACTTC.

V gene TRBV15 combines with J gene TRBJ1-3; the D is unclear. The V end lost 5 bases, the J end lost 4 bases, and 9 bases lay between the germline ends. From germline, CDR1 is LNHNV and CDR2 YYDKDF (reference sequence). The CDR3 is made up of 13 amino acids. DNA for the CDR3: TGTGCCACCAGCTCCAAACAGGGAAACACCATATATTTT. Its protein product is CATSSKQGNTIYF.

V usage is TRBV15 and J usage is TRBJ1-1, with 8 bases fitting TRBD1. Germline V lookup: CDR1 LNHNV, CDR2 YYDKDF (reference sequence). With V trimmed by 0 bases and J by 5 bases, 14 bases remained unmatched. The CDR3 length is 18 residues. The CDR3 is CATSREPLQRQGYTEAFF. In DNA form, the CDR3 reads TGTGCCACCAGCAGAGAACCCCTACAACGACAGGGGTATACTGAAGCTTTCTTT.

V and J are TRBV19 and TRBJ2-1; tentative D call: TRBD1 (5 bases). This CDR3 is built from 15 residues. Trimming stripped 10 bases from V and 0 bases from J, with 16 bases between. CDR1 LNHDA and CDR2 SQIVND come from the germline V gene (reference sequence). Here the CDR3 DNA reads TGTGCCACCAGTAGGGGCAGAAGCTCCTACAATGAGCAGTTCTTC. It specifies CATSRGRSSYNEQFF.

The chain employs TRBV7-9 and TRBJ1-1, with 9 bases lining up with TRBD1. There are 15 residues in the CDR3. V shed 0 bases, J shed 7 bases, and the junction held 6 bases outside the gene matches. CDR1 SEHNR and CDR2 FQNEAQ come from the germline V gene (reference sequence). Here the CDR3 reads CASSLAATGGNEAFF. In DNA form, the CDR3 reads TGTGCCAGCAGCTTAGCCGCGACAGGGGGGAATGAAGCTTTCTTT. Filled out from reference TRBV7-9 and TRBJ1-1, the complete variable domain reads DTGVSQNPRHKITKRGQNVTFRCDPISEHNRLYWYRQTLGQGPEFLTYFQNEAQLEKSRLLSDRFSAERPKGSFSTLEIQRTEQGDSAMYLCASSLAATGGNEAFFGQGTRLTVV.

J is TRBJ1-4 and V is TRBV6-6, with a possible D match to TRBD1 (5 bases). CDR3 size: 13 residues. The V gene lost 6 bases and the J gene lost 7 bases, with 12 bases spanning the gap. Germline-derived CDR1 and CDR2 are MNHNY and SVGAGI (reference sequence). The CDR3: CASRDREGEKLFF. CDR3 sequence (DNA): TGTGCCAGCAGAGACAGAGAAGGTGAAAAACTGTTTTTT.

This clone was seen a single time. The chain employs TRBV5-1 and TRBJ2-5; TRBD1 is a possible D gene (6 bases). Germline lookup yields CDR1 SGHRS and CDR2 YFSETQ. The CDR3 extends over 14 amino acids. Trimming left V 8 bases short and J 1 base short, with 15 bases between. The CDR3 region has the DNA TGCGCCAGTACCCCCCGGACAGTCCAAGAGACCCAGTACTTC. Its protein is CASTPRTVQETQYF. Complete variable domain (other parts from reference TRBV5-1 and TRBJ2-5): KAGVTQTPRYLIKTRGQQVTLSCSPISGHRSVSWYQQTPGQGLQFLFEYFSETQRNKGNFPGRFSGRQFSNSRSEMNVSTLELGDSALYLCASTPRTVQETQYFGPGTRLLVL.

The rearrangement joins TRBV5-1 to TRBJ1-4; D is possibly TRBD1 (6 bases). CDR3 length: 14 residues. Between the trimmed V and J ends, which lost 2 bases and 6 bases, there was a span of 11 bases. Germline-derived CDR1 and CDR2 are SGHRS and YFSETQ. CDR3: CASSLQGFYEKLFF. CDR3 nucleotide sequence: TGCGCCAGCAGCTTACAGGGATTTTATGAAAAACTGTTTTTT.

In this sample, this clone turned up once. This chain links TRBV6-1 with TRBJ1-2; D is uncertain. Trimming took off 7 bases at V and 4 bases at J, with 10 bases between the two ends. The CDR3 runs to 12 residues. Germline V lookup: CDR1 MNHNS, CDR2 SASEGT. In DNA, the CDR3 is TGTGCCAGCACCGTAACTACCTATGGCTACACCTTC. Residues: CASTVTTYGYTF.

The chain employs TRBV11-2 and TRBJ2-1; 7 bases align to TRBD1. The CDR3 is 14 residues long. Per the germline V gene, CDR1 is SGHAT and CDR2 is FQNNGV. The V gene end was trimmed by 5 bases and the J gene end by 3 bases; junction bases not matched to a gene: 4. DNA for the CDR3: TGTGCCAGCAGCCCCAGGGGGAACTACAATGAGCAGTTCTTC. Translated, it gives CASSPRGNYNEQFF.

V usage is TRBV6-5 and J usage is TRBJ2-5; TRBD2 agrees at 12 bases. Germline CDR1 and CDR2: MNHEY and SVGAGI. The CDR3 totals 16 residues. V lost 2 bases to trimming and J lost 5 bases; unmatched junction nucleotides: 6. This CDR3 reads CASSYTSGGRWETQYF. DNA of the CDR3: TGTGCCAGCAGTTACACTAGCGGGGGGCGGTGGGAGACCCAGTACTTC.

This chain uses TRBV7-3 with TRBJ2-3, with 9 bases lining up with TRBD1. V shed 8 bases and J 0 bases; nucleotides not matched to a gene: 9. The CDR3 length is 16 residues. The germline V gene has CDR1 SGHTA and CDR2 FQGTGA. The CDR3 loop is CASSSDGQGSTDTQYF. CDR3 DNA: TGTGCCAGCTCCTCGGATGGACAGGGGAGCACAGATACGCAGTATTTT.

This chain connects TRBV7-3 to TRBJ2-1, with 12 bases matching TRBD1. Trimming took 6 bases from V and 9 from J; bases not matched to a gene: 9. The CDR3 extends over 15 amino acids. CDR1 is SGHTA, CDR2 FQGTGA, per germline. For the CDR3, the DNA is TGTGCCAGCAGACCCGGGACAGGGGGCAACGTTGAGCAGTTCTTC. It is translated as CASRPGTGGNVEQFF.

This chain links TRBV5-1 with TRBJ2-2; 12 bases align to TRBD1. Trimming cost V 3 bases and J 8 bases; bases outside gene matches: 11. The CDR3 runs to 17 residues. The germline gives CDR1 SGHRS, CDR2 YFSETQ. In nucleotides, the CDR3 is TGCGCCAGCAGCTCATCCGGGACAGGGGGCTTATGGGGGGAGCTGTTTTTT. Protein sequence: CASSSSGTGGLWGELFF.

The rearrangement links TRBV7-2 to TRBJ2-3, with 10 bases fitting TRBD2. J gave up 5 bases and V 2 bases, and 4 bases lay outside the gene matches. The CDR3 runs to 15 residues. Per germline, CDR1 SGHTA and CDR2 FQGNSA. The chain's CDR3 is CASSLSGGALDTQYF. CDR3 sequence (DNA): TGTGCCAGCAGCTTAAGCGGGGGGGCCTTAGATACGCAGTATTTT.

V and J are TRBV7-9 and TRBJ2-4; 12 bases match TRBD2. J gave up 3 bases and V 5 bases, and 5 bases lay outside the gene matches. CDR1 and CDR2 from the germline V gene are SEHNR and FQNEAQ (reference sequence). The length of the CDR3 is 16 residues. The CDR3: CASSTGLAGSKNIQYF. CDR3 coding DNA: TGTGCCAGCAGCACTGGACTAGCGGGGAGCAAAAACATTCAGTACTTC.